Each of the 5 T cell receptor beta chains below was sequenced from the same sample in a study of blood T cell repertoires in COVID-19. Clones were read by immunoSEQ multiplex PCR, and TCRdb kept only the in-frame ones, dropping some. Of fewer than 120,000 clones listed, roughly four fifths are singletons. Sequencing used peripheral blood. The receptors here all came from a woman aged 60-75 years with acute or convalescent COVID-19.

The rearrangement uses TRBV7-9 and TRBJ2-6, with D uncertain. This CDR3 comprises 14 residues. Trimming pared 2 bases from V and 2 bases from J, leaving 4 bases between. Germline assignment: CDR1 SEHNR and CDR2 FQNEAQ (reference sequence). The CDR3 DNA sequence: TGTGCCAGCAGCTTAATAGCTGGGGCCAACGTCCTGACTTTC. Encoded protein: CASSLIAGANVLTF.

This clone was counted once. The CDR3 is CASSSDSSRNQPQHF. CDR3 nucleotides: TGTGCCAGCAGTAGCGACAGCTCCCGTAATCAGCCCCAGCATTTT. The chain carries TRBV2 and TRBJ1-5, with D possibly being TRBD1 (5 bases). The germline V and J ends were trimmed by 5 bases and 4 bases, with 15 bases remaining between them. The germline gives CDR1 SNHLY, CDR2 FYNNEI. This CDR3 is built from 15 residues. Complete variable domain (other parts from reference TRBV2 and TRBJ1-5): EPEVTQTPSHQVTQMGQEVILRCVPISNHLYFYWYRQILGQKVEFLVSFYNNEISEKSEIFDDQFSVERPDGSNFTLKIRSTKLEDSAMYFCASSSDSSRNQPQHFGDGTRLSIL.

This clone was seen a few times. The genes are TRBV30 and TRBJ1-1; TRBD1 matches 8 bases. J gave up 3 bases and V 5 bases, and 2 bases lay outside the gene matches. Germline V CDR1 and CDR2: GTSNPN, SVGIG (reference sequence). The CDR3 loop spans 12 amino acids. CDR3 sequence: CAWGQGYTEAFF. Written as DNA, the CDR3 is TGTGCCTGGGGACAGGGATACACTGAAGCTTTCTTT. Combining the CDR3 with reference TRBV30 and TRBJ1-1 gives the whole variable domain SQTIHQWPATLVQPVGSPLSLECTVEGTSNPNLYWYRQAAGRGLQLLFYSVGIGQISSEVPQNLSASRPQDRQFILSSKKLLLSDSGFYLCAWGQGYTEAFFGQGTRLTVV.

The V and J genes are TRBV14 and TRBJ1-5; 8 bases are a match to TRBD1. After removal of 0 bases from V and 4 bases from J, the junction contained 2 bases not matched to a gene. CDR3 length: 15 amino acids. Germline CDR1 is SGHDN and CDR2 is FVKESK. The CDR3 reads CASSQDQGANQPQHF. The CDR3 DNA reads TGTGCCAGCAGCCAAGATCAGGGGGCGAATCAGCCCCAGCATTTT. The variable domain in full, completed from reference TRBV14 and TRBJ1-5, reads EAGVTQFPSHSVIEKGQTVTLRCDPISGHDNLYWYRRVMGKEIKFLLHFVKESKQDESGMPNNRFLAERTGGTYSTLKVQPAELEDSGVYFCASSQDQGANQPQHFGDGTRLSIL.

This clone was counted only a few times. The rearrangement links TRBV15 to TRBJ1-5; the D gene is possibly TRBD1 (5 bases). Germline V lookup: CDR1 LNHNV, CDR2 YYDKDF (reference sequence). This CDR3 region has 12 residues. V shed 4 bases and J shed 6 bases, with 7 bases lying between them. The CDR3 DNA sequence: TGTGCCACCAGCACCAGGGTTCAGCCCCAGCATTTT. Its protein is CATSTRVQPQHF.